This T cell receptor beta chain was identified in a study of neoadjuvant anti-PD-1 for oral cavity cancer. About the research overall: Most patients had three to four biweekly doses of 3 mg/kg nivolumab before resection. Findings and caveats of the study: TCR analyses covered only three patients per response group.

Analysis of PBMCs was direct, with no culture step. This clone was counted only a few times. As yet, its antigen is unknown. This CDR3 is 13 amino acids long. V lost 0 bases and J 5 bases, leaving 8 bases between the germline ends. Per germline, CDR1 MNHEY and CDR2 SVGAGI. Method: immunoSEQ multiplex PCR; TCRdb's copy keeps in-frame clones and lacks some. The sample records about 81,000 clones, roughly 80% being singletons. The sequence derives from a person aged 35-79 years with oral cavity squamous cell carcinoma. The rearrangement links TRBV6-5 to TRBJ2-7; D is unresolved. The specimen comprised PBMCs, sampled before nivolumab (anti-PD-1) treatment. The CDR3: CASSYSLANEQYF. DNA for the CDR3: TGTGCCAGCAGTTACTCGTTAGCCAACGAGCAGTACTTC.